One TCR beta chain is described in this entry. What it binds is not known. The germline gives CDR1 LNHDA, CDR2 SQIVND (reference sequence). There are 15 residues in the CDR3. V was trimmed by 6 bases and J by 2 bases, leaving 14 bases between them. This record comes from a study of shared clonotypes between healthy human individuals. Study results and caveats: Rarefaction demonstrated incomplete sorted-subset sequencing despite large depth.

The assay was run at deep level. Original processing methods: In the immunoSEQ data, sequences were junction-only and lacked quality scores, so filtering differed. The table came from immunoSEQ multiplex PCR; TCRdb's copy has only in-frame clones and leaves some out. V, J and clone size derive from that table, while D and trimming were established from the DNA sequence. The sample shows 2 million to 3 million clones, 80% to 95% of them seen only once. This rearrangement joins TRBV19 to TRBJ2-1; maybe TRBD2 (5 bases). The sample consisted of naive CD4+ T cells from PBMCs. Documented subset: CD45RA+ positively selected. The TCR sequence derives from a man between 18 and 35 years old in good health. Some clones in this sample may be carry-over from other donors' samples. The CDR3 sequence is CASSNPEGAYNEQFF. CDR3 DNA sequence: TGTGCCAGTAGCAACCCTGAGGGCGCCTACAATGAGCAGTTCTTC.